This T cell receptor beta chain emerged from a study of T cell responses to AZD1222 COVID-19 vaccine. Study findings and constraints: Only six or seven AZD1222 recipients were seropositive at baseline. Clonal diversity may have been underestimated, and the donors were mostly white British, with more females than males. Spike regions recognized by vaccine-associated CD4 TCRs spanned the protein, led by 160-218 and 743-854. Two AZD1222 administrations were followed by greater Spike-specific TCR breadth and depth.

Measured with immunoSEQ multiplex PCR; TCRdb has only the in-frame clones, and not every one. Of about 48,000 clones in the sample, approximately 86% are singletons; the top ten hold approximately 7%. Notes on this clone: The antigen remains undetermined.

This TCR came from an adult who received the AZD1222 COVID-19 vaccine. The source material was peripheral blood, sampled 28 days after the second AZD1222 dose.

CDR3 sequence reads: CAWSRQGGNQPQHF. The CDR3 DNA reads TGTGCCTGGAGTAGACAGGGGGGGAATCAGCCCCAGCATTTT. The chain couples TRBV30 to TRBJ1-5; the match to TRBD1 covers 9 bases. The junction had 3 bases not matched to a gene; V was cut back by 2 bases and J by 4 bases. Germline V lookup: CDR1 GTSNPN, CDR2 SVGIG (reference sequence). CDR3 length: 14 residues.